This record concerns one T cell receptor (beta chain) sequence. Antigen specificity is unknown. Positive CCR7 selection of CD45RO-negative cells yielded the naive CD8 cells, and terminally differentiated effector memory CD45RA+ cells were excluded. All donors were healthy HIV-negative adults lacking recent acute infections or vaccinations. Profiled with immunoSEQ multiplex PCR; TCRdb holds only in-frame clones, not every one. Among hundreds of thousands of clones listed, 80% to 95% were seen once. These data are taken from a study of shared clonotypes between healthy human individuals. The study, taken as a whole, reports: Clonotype sharing among donors was thought likely to change with sequencing depth. Represented diversity, genetic and exposure-history alike, was limited by few donors.

The J segment lost 0 bases and the V segment lost 6 bases, leaving 5 bases of the junction unmatched. The CDR3 runs to 15 residues. Germline-derived CDR1 and CDR2 are SNHLY and FYNNEI. The clonotype comes from a man aged 30 to 39 in good health. This chain joins TRBV2 and TRBJ1-3, with 7 bases fitting TRBD1. The sequencing sample was made of naive CD8+ T cells sorted from blood. The CDR3 nucleotides read TGTGCCAGCAGCGCGGGACAGCTCTCTGGAAACACCATATATTTT. Amino acids: CASSAGQLSGNTIYF.